Included here is one T cell receptor beta chain sequence, with context. The antigen is undetermined. The treatment: 19 received Ad26.COV2.S at low or high dose, single or two shots; 5 received placebo; per-sample allocation not given. Specimens were obtained on day 63 following the first vaccine or placebo injection. This entry belongs to a study of Ad26.COV2.S vaccination and SARS-CoV-2 variants. Study conclusions and caveats: Among vaccine recipients, spike-specific TCR breadth exceeded that of placebo recipients. Recipients of either vaccine or placebo displayed similar breadth of non-spike TCRs. Vaccinees reportedly had broad spike-specific CD8+ and CD4+ T cell responses.

TCRdb's copy holds only in-frame clones and misses some; the assay was immunoSEQ multiplex PCR. Of 440,000 or so clones in the sample, 90% were seen once. The material sequenced was peripheral blood, taken in a trial of Ad26.COV2.S vaccine versus placebo. This TCR derives from a person between 18 and 60 years old who received the Ad26.COV2.S COVID-19 vaccine or a placebo.

CDR3 DNA sequence: TGTGCCAGCAGGGAGGGACTAGCGGGAATGGTGCAGTTCTTC. Its translation is CASREGLAGMVQFF. This sequence joins TRBV2 and TRBJ2-1; TRBD2 matches 13 bases. Germline values: CDR1 SNHLY, CDR2 FYNNEI. The CDR3 covers 14 residues. Unmatched junction bases numbered 8, after V lost 6 bases and J lost 12 bases.